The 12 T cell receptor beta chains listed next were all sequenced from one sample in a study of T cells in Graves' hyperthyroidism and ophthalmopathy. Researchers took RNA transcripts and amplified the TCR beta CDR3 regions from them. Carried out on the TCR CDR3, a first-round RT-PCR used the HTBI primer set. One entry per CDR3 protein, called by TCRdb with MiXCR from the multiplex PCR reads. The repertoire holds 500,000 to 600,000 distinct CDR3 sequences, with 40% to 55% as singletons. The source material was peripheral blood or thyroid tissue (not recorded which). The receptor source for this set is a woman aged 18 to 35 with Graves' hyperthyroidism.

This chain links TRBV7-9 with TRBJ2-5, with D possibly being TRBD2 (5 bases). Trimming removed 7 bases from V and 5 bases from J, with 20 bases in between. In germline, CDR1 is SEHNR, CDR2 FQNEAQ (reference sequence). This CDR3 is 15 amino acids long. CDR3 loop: CASNLASGGFETQYF. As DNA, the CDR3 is TGTGCCAGCAACCTTGCGTCAGGAGGTTTCGAGACCCAGTACTTC.

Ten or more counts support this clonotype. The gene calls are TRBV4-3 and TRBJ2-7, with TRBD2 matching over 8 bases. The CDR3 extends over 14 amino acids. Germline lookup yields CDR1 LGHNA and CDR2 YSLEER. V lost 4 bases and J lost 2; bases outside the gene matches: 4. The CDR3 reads CASSLYSGTYEQYF. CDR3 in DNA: TGCGCCAGCAGCCTATATAGCGGGACCTACGAGCAGTACTTC.

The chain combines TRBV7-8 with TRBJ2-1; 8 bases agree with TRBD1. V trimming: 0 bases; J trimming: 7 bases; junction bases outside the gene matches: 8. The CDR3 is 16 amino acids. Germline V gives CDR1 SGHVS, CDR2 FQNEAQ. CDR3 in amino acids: CASSLARRTGKNEQFF. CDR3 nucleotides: TGTGCCAGCAGCTTAGCGCGAAGGACAGGGAAAAATGAGCAGTTCTTC.

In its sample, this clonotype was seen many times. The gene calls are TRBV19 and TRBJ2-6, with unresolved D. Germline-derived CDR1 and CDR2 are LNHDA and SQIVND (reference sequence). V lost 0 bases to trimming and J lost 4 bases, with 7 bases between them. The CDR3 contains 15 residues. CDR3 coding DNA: TGTGCCAGTAGTATAGAGGCGTCAGGGGCCAACGTCCTGACTTTC. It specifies CASSIEASGANVLTF. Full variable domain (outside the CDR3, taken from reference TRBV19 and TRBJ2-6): DGGITQSPKYLFRKEGQNVTLSCEQNLNHDAMYWYRQDPGQGLRLIYYSQIVNDFQKGDIAEGYSVSREKKESFPLTVTSAQKNPTAFYLCASSIEASGANVLTFGAGSRLTVL.

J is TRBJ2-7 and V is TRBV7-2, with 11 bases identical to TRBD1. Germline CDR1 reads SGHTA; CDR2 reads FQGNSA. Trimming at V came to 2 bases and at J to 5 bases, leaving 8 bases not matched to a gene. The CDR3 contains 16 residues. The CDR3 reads CASSLNSGTGGDEQYF. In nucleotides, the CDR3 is TGTGCCAGCAGCTTAAATTCCGGGACAGGGGGGGACGAGCAGTACTTC.

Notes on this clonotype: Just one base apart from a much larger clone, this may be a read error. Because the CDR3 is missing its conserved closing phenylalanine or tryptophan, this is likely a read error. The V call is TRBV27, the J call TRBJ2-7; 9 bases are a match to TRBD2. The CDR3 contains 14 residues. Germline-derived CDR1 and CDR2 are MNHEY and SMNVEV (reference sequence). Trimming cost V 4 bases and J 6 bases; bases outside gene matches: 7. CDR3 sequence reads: CASSSSGTSFEQYL. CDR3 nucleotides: TGTGCCAGCAGTTCGTCCGGGACTAGCTTCGAGCAGTACCTC.

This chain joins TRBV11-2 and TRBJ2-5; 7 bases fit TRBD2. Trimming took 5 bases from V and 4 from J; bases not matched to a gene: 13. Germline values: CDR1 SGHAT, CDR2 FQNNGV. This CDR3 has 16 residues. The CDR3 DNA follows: TGTGCCAGCAGCCCTCCTGGGGTTGGGGGGGGAGAGACCCAGTACTTC. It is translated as CASSPPGVGGGETQYF.

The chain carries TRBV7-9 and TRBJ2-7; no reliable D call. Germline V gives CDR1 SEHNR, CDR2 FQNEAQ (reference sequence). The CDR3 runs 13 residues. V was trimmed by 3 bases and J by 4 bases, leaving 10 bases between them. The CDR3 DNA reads TGTGCCAGCAGCTTGGTAGGGATTTACGAGCAGTACTTC. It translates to CASSLVGIYEQYF.

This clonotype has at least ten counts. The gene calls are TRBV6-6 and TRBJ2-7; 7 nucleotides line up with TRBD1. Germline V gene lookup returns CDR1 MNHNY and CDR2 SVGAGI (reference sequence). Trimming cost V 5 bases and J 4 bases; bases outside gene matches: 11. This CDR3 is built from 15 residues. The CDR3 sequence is CASSGETGSGYEQYF. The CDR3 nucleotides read TGTGCCAGCAGTGGTGAGACAGGGAGTGGGTACGAGCAGTACTTC.

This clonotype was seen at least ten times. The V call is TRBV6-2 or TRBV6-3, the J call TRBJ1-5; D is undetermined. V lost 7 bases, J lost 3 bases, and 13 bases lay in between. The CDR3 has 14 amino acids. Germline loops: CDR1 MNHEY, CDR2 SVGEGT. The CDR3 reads CASNRRRYNQPQHF. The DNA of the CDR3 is TGTGCCAGCAATAGACGGCGGTACAATCAGCCCCAGCATTTT.

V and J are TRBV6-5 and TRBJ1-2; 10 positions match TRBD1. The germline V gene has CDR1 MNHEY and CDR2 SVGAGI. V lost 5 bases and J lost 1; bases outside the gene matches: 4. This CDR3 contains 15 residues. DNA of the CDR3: TGTGCCAGCAGTCCCGGACAGGGGGTTAACTATGGCTACACCTTC. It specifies CASSPGQGVNYGYTF.

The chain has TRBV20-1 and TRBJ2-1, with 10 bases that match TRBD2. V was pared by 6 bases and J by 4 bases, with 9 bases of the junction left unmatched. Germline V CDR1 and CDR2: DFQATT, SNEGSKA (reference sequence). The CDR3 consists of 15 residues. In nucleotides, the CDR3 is TGCAGTGCCAATGAACGGACTAGCGGTTACAATGAGCAGTTCTTC. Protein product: CSANERTSGYNEQFF.